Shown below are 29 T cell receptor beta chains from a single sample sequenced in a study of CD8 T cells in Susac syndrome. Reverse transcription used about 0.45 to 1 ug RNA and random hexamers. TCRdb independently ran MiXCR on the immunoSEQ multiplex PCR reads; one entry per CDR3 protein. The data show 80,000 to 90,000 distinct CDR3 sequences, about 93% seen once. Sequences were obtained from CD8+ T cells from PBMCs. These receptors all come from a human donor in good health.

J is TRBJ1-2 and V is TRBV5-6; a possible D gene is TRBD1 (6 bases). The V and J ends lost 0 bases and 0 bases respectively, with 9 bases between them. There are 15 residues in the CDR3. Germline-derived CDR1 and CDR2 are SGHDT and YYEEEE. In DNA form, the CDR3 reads TGTGCCAGCAGCTTGGCCGGGGACACTAACTATGGCTACACCTTC. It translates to CASSLAGDTNYGYTF.

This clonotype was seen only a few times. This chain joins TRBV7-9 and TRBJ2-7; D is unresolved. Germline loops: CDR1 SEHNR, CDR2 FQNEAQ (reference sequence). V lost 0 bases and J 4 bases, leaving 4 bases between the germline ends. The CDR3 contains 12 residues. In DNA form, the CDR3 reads TGTGCCAGCAGCTTAGCGGTGTACGAGCAGTACTTC. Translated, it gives CASSLAVYEQYF.

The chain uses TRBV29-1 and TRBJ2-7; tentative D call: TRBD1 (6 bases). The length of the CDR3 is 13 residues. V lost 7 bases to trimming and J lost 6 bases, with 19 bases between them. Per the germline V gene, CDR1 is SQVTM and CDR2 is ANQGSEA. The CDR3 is CSAGPGVMGEQYF. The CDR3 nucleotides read TGCAGCGCTGGTCCAGGGGTGATGGGCGAGCAGTACTTC.

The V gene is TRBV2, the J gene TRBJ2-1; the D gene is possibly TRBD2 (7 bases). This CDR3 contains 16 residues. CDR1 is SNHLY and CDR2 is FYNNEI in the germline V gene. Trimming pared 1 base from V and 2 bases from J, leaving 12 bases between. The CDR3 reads CASSEGRGAAYNEQFF. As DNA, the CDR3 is TGTGCCAGCAGTGAAGGACGGGGGGCGGCCTACAATGAGCAGTTCTTC.

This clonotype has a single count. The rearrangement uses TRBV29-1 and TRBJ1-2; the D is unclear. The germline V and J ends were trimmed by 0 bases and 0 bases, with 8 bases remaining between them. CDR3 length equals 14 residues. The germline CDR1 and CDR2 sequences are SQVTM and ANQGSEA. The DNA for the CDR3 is TGCAGCGTTGAAGAGGACCGAGCTAACTATGGCTACACCTTC. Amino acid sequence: CSVEEDRANYGYTF. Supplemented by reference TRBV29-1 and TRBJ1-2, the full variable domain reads SAVISQKPSRDICQRGTSLTIQCQVDSQVTMMFWYRQQPGQSLTLIATANQGSEATYESGFVIDKFPISRPNLTFSTLTVSNMSPEDSSIYLCSVEEDRANYGYTFGSGTRLTVV.

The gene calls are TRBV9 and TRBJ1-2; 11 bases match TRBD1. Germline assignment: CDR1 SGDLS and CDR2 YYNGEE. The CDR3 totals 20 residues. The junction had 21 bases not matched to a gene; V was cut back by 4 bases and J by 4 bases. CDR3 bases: TGTGCCAGCAGCTCTAGCCCGCGGCCGGGACAGGGGGTATTAAGCTATGGCTACACCTTC. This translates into CASSSSPRPGQGVLSYGYTF.

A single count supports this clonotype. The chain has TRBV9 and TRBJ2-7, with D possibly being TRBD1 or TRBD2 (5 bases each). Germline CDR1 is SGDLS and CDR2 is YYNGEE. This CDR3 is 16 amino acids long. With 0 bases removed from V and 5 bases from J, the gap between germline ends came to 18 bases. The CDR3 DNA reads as TGTGCCAGCAGCGTAGAGTCATACGGGTTGGGGGACGAGCAGTACTTC. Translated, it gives CASSVESYGLGDEQYF.

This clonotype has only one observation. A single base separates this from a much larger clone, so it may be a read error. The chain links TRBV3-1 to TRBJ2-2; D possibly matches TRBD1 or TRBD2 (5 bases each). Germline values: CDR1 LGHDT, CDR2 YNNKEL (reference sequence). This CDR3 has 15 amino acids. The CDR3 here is CACSQDFGATGELFF. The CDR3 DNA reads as TGTGCCTGCAGCCAAGATTTCGGGGCCACCGGGGAGCTGTTTTTT.

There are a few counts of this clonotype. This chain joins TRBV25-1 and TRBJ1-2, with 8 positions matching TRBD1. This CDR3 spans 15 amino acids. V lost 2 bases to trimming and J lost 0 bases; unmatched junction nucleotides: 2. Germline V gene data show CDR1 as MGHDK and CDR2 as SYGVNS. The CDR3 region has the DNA TGTGCCAGCAGTGAACCGGGACAGGCTAACTATGGCTACACCTTC. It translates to CASSEPGQANYGYTF.

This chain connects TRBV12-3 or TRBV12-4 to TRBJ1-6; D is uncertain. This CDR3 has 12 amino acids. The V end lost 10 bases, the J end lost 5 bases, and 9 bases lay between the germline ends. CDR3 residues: CATRRDNSPLHF. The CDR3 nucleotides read TGTGCCACCCGGAGGGATAATTCACCCCTCCACTTT.

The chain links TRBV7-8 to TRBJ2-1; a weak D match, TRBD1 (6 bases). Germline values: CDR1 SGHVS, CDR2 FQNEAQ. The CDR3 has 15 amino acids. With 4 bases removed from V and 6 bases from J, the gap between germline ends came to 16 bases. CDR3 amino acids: CASSSGTGIGNEQFF. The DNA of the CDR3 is TGTGCCAGCAGCTCCGGTACAGGGATAGGCAATGAGCAGTTCTTC. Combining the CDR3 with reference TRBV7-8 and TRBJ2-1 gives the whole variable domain GAGVSQSPRYKVAKRGQDVALRCDPISGHVSLFWYQQALGQGPEFLTYFQNEAQLDKSGLPSDRFFAERPEGSVSTLKIQRTQQEDSAVYLCASSSGTGIGNEQFFGPGTRLTVL.

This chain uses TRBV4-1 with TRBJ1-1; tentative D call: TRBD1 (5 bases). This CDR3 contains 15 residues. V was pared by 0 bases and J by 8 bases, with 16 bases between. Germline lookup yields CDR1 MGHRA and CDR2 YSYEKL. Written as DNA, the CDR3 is TGCGCCAGCAGCCAAGAGGCAGGGACTCTCCTAGAAGCTTTCTTT. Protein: CASSQEAGTLLEAFF.

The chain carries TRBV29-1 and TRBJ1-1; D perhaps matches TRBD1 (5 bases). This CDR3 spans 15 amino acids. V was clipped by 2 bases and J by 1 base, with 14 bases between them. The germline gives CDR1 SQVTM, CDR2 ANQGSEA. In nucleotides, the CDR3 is TGCAGCGTTGAAAATAATTGGGGCGAGAACACTGAAGCTTTCTTT. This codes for CSVENNWGENTEAFF.

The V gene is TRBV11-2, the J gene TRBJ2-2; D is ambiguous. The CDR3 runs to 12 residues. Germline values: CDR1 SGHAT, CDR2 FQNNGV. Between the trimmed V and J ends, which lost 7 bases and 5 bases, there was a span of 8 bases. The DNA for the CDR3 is TGTGCCAGCACTCCCTATACCGGGGAGCTGTTTTTT. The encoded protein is CASTPYTGELFF.

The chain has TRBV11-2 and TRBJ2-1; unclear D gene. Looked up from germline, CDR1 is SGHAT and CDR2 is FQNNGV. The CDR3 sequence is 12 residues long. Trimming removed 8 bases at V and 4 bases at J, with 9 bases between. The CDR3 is CASSRLYNEQFF. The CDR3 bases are TGTGCCAGCTCCCGACTTTACAATGAGCAGTTCTTC.

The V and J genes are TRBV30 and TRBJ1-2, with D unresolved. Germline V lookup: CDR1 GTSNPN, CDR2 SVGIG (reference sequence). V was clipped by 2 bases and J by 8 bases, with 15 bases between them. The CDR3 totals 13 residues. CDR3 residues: CAWSLGYQRGYTF. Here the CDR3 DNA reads TGTGCCTGGAGTCTAGGATATCAGCGGGGCTACACCTTC.

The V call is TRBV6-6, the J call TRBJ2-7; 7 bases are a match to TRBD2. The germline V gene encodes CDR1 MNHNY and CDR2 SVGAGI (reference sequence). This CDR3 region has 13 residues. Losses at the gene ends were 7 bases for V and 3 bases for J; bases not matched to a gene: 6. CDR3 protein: CASKVRGDYEQYF. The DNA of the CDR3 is TGTGCCAGCAAGGTTCGGGGGGACTACGAGCAGTACTTC.

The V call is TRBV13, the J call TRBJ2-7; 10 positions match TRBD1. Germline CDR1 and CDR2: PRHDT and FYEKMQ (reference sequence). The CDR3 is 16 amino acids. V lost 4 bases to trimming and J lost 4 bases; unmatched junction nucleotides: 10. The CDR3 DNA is TGTGCCAGCAGCTCACGGGACAGGGGAGCATTTTACGAGCAGTACTTC. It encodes CASSSRDRGAFYEQYF.

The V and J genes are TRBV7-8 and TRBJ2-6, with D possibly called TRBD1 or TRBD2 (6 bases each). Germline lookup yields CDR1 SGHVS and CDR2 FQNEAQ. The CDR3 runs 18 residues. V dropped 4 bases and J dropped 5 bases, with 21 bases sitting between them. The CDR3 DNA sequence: TGTGCCAGCAGCTCCTTGGTGGGGGGCGCGACATGGGCCAACGTCCTGACTTTC. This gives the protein CASSSLVGGATWANVLTF.

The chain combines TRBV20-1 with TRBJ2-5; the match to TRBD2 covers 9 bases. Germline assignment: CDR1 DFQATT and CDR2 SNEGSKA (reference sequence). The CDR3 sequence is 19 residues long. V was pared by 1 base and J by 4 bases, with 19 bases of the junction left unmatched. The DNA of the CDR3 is TGCAGTGCTAGAGGTTTGAAGGAGGCACAGCGGGGGGCAGGAGAGACCCAGTACTTC. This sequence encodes CSARGLKEAQRGAGETQYF.

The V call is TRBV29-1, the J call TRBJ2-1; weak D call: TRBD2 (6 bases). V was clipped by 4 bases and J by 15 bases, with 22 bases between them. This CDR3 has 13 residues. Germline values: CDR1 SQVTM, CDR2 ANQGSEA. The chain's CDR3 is CSVAGDDVTPRFF. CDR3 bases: TGCAGCGTTGCGGGAGATGACGTCACTCCCCGGTTCTTC.

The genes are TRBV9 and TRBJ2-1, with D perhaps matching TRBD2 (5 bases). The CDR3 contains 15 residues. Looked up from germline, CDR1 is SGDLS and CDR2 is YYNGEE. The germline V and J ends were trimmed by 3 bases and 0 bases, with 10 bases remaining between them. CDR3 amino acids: CASSDSGSSYNEQFF. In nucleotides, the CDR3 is TGTGCCAGCAGCGACTCGGGGTCCTCCTACAATGAGCAGTTCTTC.

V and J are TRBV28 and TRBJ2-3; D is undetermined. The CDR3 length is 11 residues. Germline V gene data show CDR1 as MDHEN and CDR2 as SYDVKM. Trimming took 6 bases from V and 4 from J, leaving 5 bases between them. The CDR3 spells CASRVADTQYF. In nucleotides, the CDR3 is TGTGCCAGCAGGGTAGCAGATACGCAGTATTTT.

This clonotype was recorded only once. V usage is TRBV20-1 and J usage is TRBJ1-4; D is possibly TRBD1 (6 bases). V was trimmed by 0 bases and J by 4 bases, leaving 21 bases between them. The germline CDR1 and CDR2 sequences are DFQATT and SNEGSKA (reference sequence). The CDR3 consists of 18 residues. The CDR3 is CSARDEGQIAWINEKLFF. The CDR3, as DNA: TGCAGTGCTAGAGACGAAGGACAGATCGCGTGGATTAATGAAAAACTGTTTTTT.

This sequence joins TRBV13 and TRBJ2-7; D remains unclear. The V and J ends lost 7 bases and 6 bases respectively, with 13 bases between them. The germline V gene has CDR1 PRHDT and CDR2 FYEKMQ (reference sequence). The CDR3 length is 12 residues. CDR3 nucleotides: TGTGCCAGCACGGGCCAGGACGCCGAGCAGTACTTC. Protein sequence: CASTGQDAEQYF. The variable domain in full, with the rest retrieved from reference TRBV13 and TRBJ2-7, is AAGVIQSPRHLIKEKRETATLKCYPIPRHDTVYWYQQGPGQDPQFLISFYEKMQSDKGSIPDRFSAQQFSDYHSELNMSSLELGDSALYFCASTGQDAEQYFGPGTRLTVT.

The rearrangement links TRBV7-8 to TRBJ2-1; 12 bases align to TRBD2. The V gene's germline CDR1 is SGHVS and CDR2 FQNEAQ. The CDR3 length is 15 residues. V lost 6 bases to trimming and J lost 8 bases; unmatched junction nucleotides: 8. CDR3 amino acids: CASRYSSGGADEQFF. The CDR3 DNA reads TGTGCCAGCAGATACTCTAGCGGGGGGGCCGATGAGCAGTTCTTC.

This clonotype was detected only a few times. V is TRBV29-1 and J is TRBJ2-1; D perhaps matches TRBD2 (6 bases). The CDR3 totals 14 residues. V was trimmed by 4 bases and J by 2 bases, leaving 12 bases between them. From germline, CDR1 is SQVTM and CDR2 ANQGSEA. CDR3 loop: CSVGDSGPYNEQFF. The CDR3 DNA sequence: TGCAGCGTTGGGGATAGCGGACCCTACAATGAGCAGTTCTTC.

For the CDR3, the DNA is TGTGCCAGCAGCGAGGACAGGGGTGGGTACGAGCAGTACTTC. Translating gives CASSEDRGGYEQYF. The chain is built from TRBV7-2 and TRBJ2-7; 9 bases are shared with TRBD1. Germline V gene sequence: CDR1 SGHTA, CDR2 FQGNSA. V lost 5 bases to trimming and J lost 4 bases; unmatched junction nucleotides: 6. This CDR3 has 14 residues.

This CDR3 reads CASSRTGTEETQYF. The CDR3, as DNA: TGTGCCAGCAGCCGAACCGGGACCGAAGAGACCCAGTACTTC. The chain links TRBV7-9 to TRBJ2-5; perhaps D is TRBD1 or TRBD2 (5 bases each). The germline V gene encodes CDR1 SEHNR and CDR2 FQNEAQ (reference sequence). V lost 5 bases, J lost 3 bases, and 13 bases lay in between. The CDR3 length is 14 residues.